The 4 T cell receptor beta chains listed next were all sequenced from one sample in a study of T-cell reconstitution after alpha-beta-depleted transplantation in children. During its preparation, the TCRbeta library received unique molecular identifiers. TCRdb fed the PCR reads into MiXCR, producing one record per CDR3 protein. The top ten clones hold 27% of a sample with a few hundred thousand distinct CDR3 sequences, approximately 42% of them seen once. The specimen comprised PBMCs, sampled before TCRalphabeta/CD19-depleted stem cell transplant. The origin of the receptors is a girl aged 2 to 10 with aplastic anemia, due to receive a stem cell transplant.

This clonotype was picked up many times. The rearrangement joins TRBV5-5 to TRBJ2-3; D is uncertain. With 4 bases removed from V and 1 base from J, the gap between germline ends came to 10 bases. CDR3 length: 14 amino acids. Germline lookup yields CDR1 SGHKS and CDR2 YYEKEE (reference sequence). CDR3 sequence reads: CASSRGERTDTQYF. The CDR3 coding sequence is TGTGCCAGCAGCCGAGGAGAGCGCACAGATACGCAGTATTTT.

This chain links TRBV20-1 with TRBJ2-7; 10 bases match TRBD2. The CDR3 length is 15 residues. The germline CDR1 and CDR2 sequences are DFQATT and SNEGSKA (reference sequence). Trimming at V came to 3 bases and at J to 4 bases, leaving 9 bases not matched to a gene. The CDR3 DNA reads as TGCAGTGCTAGCGCCCCGCTAGCGGGAGCGTACGAGCAGTACTTC. It encodes CSASAPLAGAYEQYF.

This clonotype was detected only a few times. The chain joins TRBV18 to TRBJ2-7, with D perhaps TRBD2 (6 bases). Trimming took off 3 bases at V and 6 bases at J, with 15 bases between the two ends. Per germline, CDR1 KGHSH and CDR2 LQKENI. The CDR3 consists of 14 residues. The chain's CDR3 is CASSPVSGTREQYF. CDR3 DNA sequence: TGTGCCAGCTCACCGGTCTCCGGGACTCGCGAGCAGTACTTC.

This clonotype was found many times. The genes are TRBV12-3 or TRBV12-4 and TRBJ2-3; D not certain. The CDR3 runs to 12 residues. The V end was cut by 5 bases, the J end by 3 bases, with 6 bases between. The CDR3: CASSAETDTQYF. The DNA for the CDR3 is TGTGCCAGCAGTGCCGAGACAGATACGCAGTATTTT.